This TCR beta chain was identified during a study of CD8+ T cells in alopecia areata. CD4+ and CD8+ T cells were sorted from PBMCs stained for CD3, CD4 and CD8. V was shortened by 5 bases and J by 12 bases, with 23 bases between the two germline ends. The CDR3 covers 15 residues. Germline assignment: CDR1 MNHEY and CDR2 SVGAGI. In regard to this clone: No antigen is known for it.

Findings of the study overall: Lesional scalp exceeded normal scalp in clonality, especially in alopecia totalis/universalis. Sequence data from scalp samples additionally include resident alphabeta T cells of normal skin.

cDNA serving as the sequencing template came from extracted, reverse transcribed RNA. Produced via immunoSEQ multiplex PCR; TCRdb's table is partial and in-frame only. The sample has some 200,000 clones, 59% seen once. The TCR originated in a human donor with alopecia areata. The input for sequencing was CD4+ T cells sorted from blood, taken at week 0. This chain connects TRBV6-5 to TRBJ2-1; possibly TRBD1 for D (5 bases). CDR3 amino acids: CASSGNQKGSARQFF. The CDR3 bases are TGTGCCAGCAGTGGAAATCAAAAGGGGTCGGCCAGGCAGTTCTTC.